The rows below give T cell receptor beta chains drawn from one sample of a study of radiotherapy plus CTLA-4 blockade in lung cancer. Assay: immunoSEQ multiplex PCR; the TCRdb copy retains only in-frame clones and omits some. This table holds about 60,000 clones, approximately 67% found once. The sequences come from peripheral blood, collected from a patient treated with radiotherapy plus ipilimumab. The receptors derive from a human donor with non-small cell lung cancer whose response to radiotherapy plus ipilimumab could not be evaluated. Both conserved end residues are part of each CDR3. D genes are given only for firm matches. Not all rows give a size; the values are once, few, many and, for expanded clones, a class.

j_call | d_call | v_call | clone_size | cdr3_aa | cdr3_nt
TRBJ2-5 | . | TRBV5-1 | . | CASSLFRGRETQYF | TGCGCCAGCAGCTTATTCAGGGGAAGGGAGACCCAGTACTTC
TRBJ1-2 | TRBD1 | TRBV6-1 | . | CASSEAGQGGLGYTF | TGTGCCAGCAGTGAAGCGGGACAGGGGGGGCTTGGCTACACCTTC
TRBJ2-5 | TRBD2 | TRBV9 | . | CASSVGLARETQYF | TGTGCCAGCAGCGTAGGACTAGCTCGGGAGACCCAGTACTTC
TRBJ2-7 | TRBD1 | TRBV7-2 | few | CASSSSGQGTGEQYF | TGTGCCAGCAGCTCATCGGGACAGGGGACGGGCGAGCAGTACTTC
TRBJ1-2 | TRBD1 | TRBV5-1 | . | CASSLGQGLYGYTF | TGCGCCAGCAGCTTGGGACAGGGGCTCTATGGCTACACCTTC
TRBJ1-2 | . | TRBV2 | . | CASSPDIYGYTF | TGTGCCAGCAGTCCGGACATCTATGGCTACACCTTC
TRBJ2-7 | TRBD2 | TRBV10-3 | . | CAISEITSGRQHEQYF | TGTGCCATCAGTGAAATCACGAGCGGGAGGCAGCACGAGCAGTACTTC
TRBJ1-1 | . | TRBV7-2 | . | CASRLSGVGGTEAFF | TGTGCCAGCAGGTTATCCGGGGTGGGGGGCACTGAAGCTTTCTTT
TRBJ1-2 | . | TRBV30 | few | CAWSVEPGAVLGYTF | TGTGCCTGGAGTGTTGAGCCGGGAGCGGTGCTGGGCTACACCTTC
TRBJ1-1 | . | TRBV10-3 | . | CAISELVVQGGGTEAFF | TGTGCCATCAGTGAGTTGGTTGTGCAGGGAGGGGGCACTGAAGCTTTCTTT
TRBJ1-6 | . | TRBV10-3 | . | CATQPGGAHIGNSPLHF | TGTGCCACCCAGCCGGGGGGCGCCCATATAGGGAATTCACCCCTCCACTTT
TRBJ2-1 | . | TRBV5-8 | . | CASSLDQRLYNEQFF | TGTGCCAGCAGCTTGGATCAGCGCCTTTACAATGAGCAGTTCTTC
TRBJ1-2 | . | TRBV6-5 | . | CASSSATGNYGYTF | TGTGCCAGCAGTTCCGCGACAGGAAACTATGGCTACACCTTC
TRBJ1-1 | TRBD1 | TRBV28 | . | CASSSQPGQGLSEAFF | TGTGCCAGCAGTTCTCAACCGGGACAGGGTTTGTCTGAAGCTTTCTTT
TRBJ2-7 | . | TRBV2 | . | CASSPQVPRDYEQYF | TGTGCCAGCAGTCCTCAGGTACCGAGGGACTACGAGCAGTACTTC
TRBJ2-5 | TRBD2 | TRBV7-3 | . | CASSSQTSGGQETQYF | TGTGCCAGCAGCTCCCAGACTAGCGGGGGACAAGAGACCCAGTACTTC
TRBJ1-1 | . | TRBV4-3 | . | CASSQDRSLTGGAAEAFF | TGCGCCAGCAGCCAAGATCGATCCCTAACGGGGGGGGCTGCTGAAGCCTTCTTT
TRBJ2-6 | . | TRBV11-2 | . | CASSSSRGAGANVLTF | TGTGCCAGCAGTTCTAGTAGGGGTGCCGGGGCCAACGTCCTGACTTTC
TRBJ2-7 | TRBD1 | TRBV7-2 | . | CASSLVGRGIYEQYF | TGTGCCAGCAGCTTAGTAGGCAGGGGGATCTACGAGCAGTACTTC
TRBJ2-1 | TRBD2 | TRBV11-2 | . | CASSPTRLSGRLDEQFF | TGTGCCAGCAGCCCGACGCGACTTAGCGGGAGATTGGATGAGCAGTTCTTC
TRBJ2-1 | TRBD1 | TRBV28 | . | CASRQSPGDRRYNEQFF | TGTGCCAGCAGGCAGAGCCCCGGGGACAGGAGGTACAATGAGCAGTTCTTC
TRBJ2-5 | TRBD2 | TRBV2 | . | CASRRLAGDQETQYF | TGTGCCAGCAGGCGACTAGCGGGAGACCAAGAGACCCAGTACTTC
TRBJ1-5 | TRBD1 | TRBV4-2 | . | CASSQETGESNQPQHF | TGTGCCAGCAGCCAAGAGACAGGGGAAAGCAATCAGCCCCAGCATTTT
TRBJ2-7 | TRBD1 | TRBV10-3 | . | CAIRLQGNEQYF | TGTGCCATCAGACTACAGGGGAACGAGCAGTACTTC
TRBJ2-1 | . | TRBV6-6 | . | CASNPGVTYNEQFF | TGTGCCAGCAACCCGGGAGTCACCTACAATGAGCAGTTCTTC
TRBJ2-7 | TRBD1 | TRBV7-2 | . | CASSLGSRGRIYF | TGTGCCAGCAGCTTAGGGTCCAGGGGGCGTATATACTTC
TRBJ1-2 | . | TRBV6-5 | . | CASSRTKANYGYTF | TGTGCCAGCAGCCGGACAAAAGCTAACTATGGCTACACCTTC
TRBJ2-3 | . | TRBV6-6 | . | CASSQVSLTDTQYF | TGTGCCAGCAGTCAGGTATCTTTGACAGATACGCAGTATTTT
TRBJ1-4 | . | TRBV19 | . | CASKQQTTNEKLFF | TGTGCCAGTAAACAACAAACAACTAATGAAAAACTGTTTTTT
TRBJ1-5 | . | TRBV4-3 | . | CASSQVVGSNQPQHF | TGCGCCAGCAGCCAAGTTGTCGGTAGCAATCAGCCCCAGCATTTT
TRBJ1-2 | . | TRBV5-4 | few | CASSPNRGAEGYTF | TGTGCCAGCAGCCCGAATCGGGGGGCGGAAGGCTACACCTTC
TRBJ1-4 | TRBD1 | TRBV5-1 | . | CASSPGQVNEKLFF | TGCGCCAGCAGCCCGGGACAGGTTAATGAAAAACTGTTTTTT
TRBJ1-1 | . | TRBV6-1 | . | CASSEPGHLSTEAFF | TGTGCCAGCAGTGAGCCGGGACACCTAAGCACTGAAGCTTTCTTT
TRBJ1-2 | . | TRBV7-3 | . | CASSLQGSTNYGYTF | TGTGCCAGCAGCTTACAGGGCAGCACTAACTATGGCTACACCTTC
TRBJ1-2 | . | TRBV5-6 | . | CASSLFRAPNYGYTF | TGTGCCAGCAGCTTGTTCAGGGCCCCTAACTATGGCTACACCTTC
TRBJ2-7 | TRBD1 | TRBV19 | few | CASSRGQAKGEQYF | TGTGCCAGTAGTAGGGGACAGGCGAAGGGCGAGCAGTACTTC
TRBJ2-3 | . | TRBV20-1 | . | CSATSTDTQYF | TGCAGTGCTACTAGCACAGATACGCAGTATTTT
TRBJ2-2 | TRBD2 | TRBV19 | . | CASSPGLAGNSNTGELFF | TGTGCCAGTAGTCCGGGACTAGCGGGGAATTCGAACACCGGGGAGCTGTTTTTT
TRBJ2-7 | TRBD2 | TRBV7-6 | . | CASSLIGTSGRSEQYF | TGTGCCAGCAGCCTTATCGGGACTAGCGGGAGGTCCGAGCAGTACTTC
TRBJ2-7 | . | TRBV5-1 | few | CASSPPEIYEQYF | TGCGCCAGCAGCCCTCCCGAGATCTACGAGCAGTACTTC
TRBJ1-2 | . | TRBV6-1 | . | CASSDPRGVGGYTF | TGTGCCAGCAGTGACCCGCGGGGGGTGGGTGGCTACACCTTC
TRBJ2-7 | . | TRBV6-5 | . | CASSTIISEQYF | TGTGCCAGCAGTACGATCATCAGCGAGCAGTACTTC
TRBJ2-5 | . | TRBV18 | few | CASSPSGGGRETQYF | TGTGCCAGCTCACCCTCGGGAGGGGGCCGGGAGACCCAGTACTTC
TRBJ2-5 | . | TRBV7-6 | once | CASSALAGAQETQYF | TGTGCCAGCAGCGCCCTAGCAGGGGCCCAAGAGACCCAGTACTTC
TRBJ1-4 | . | TRBV6-5 | once | CASSYGKGTNEKLFF | TGTGCCAGCAGTTATGGAAAGGGGACTAATGAAAAACTGTTTTTT
TRBJ1-5 | TRBD1 | TRBV19 | . | CASSSRTGGNQPQHF | TGTGCCAGTAGTTCGCGGACAGGGGGCAATCAGCCCCAGCATTTT
TRBJ2-1 | TRBD2 | TRBV27 | once | CASGKTSGIDEQFF | TGTGCCAGCGGAAAGACTAGCGGGATTGATGAGCAGTTCTTC
TRBJ2-7 | . | TRBV4-1 | once | CASSQDTGTYEQYF | TGCGCCAGCAGCCAAGACACAGGTACCTACGAGCAGTACTTC
TRBJ2-1 | . | TRBV29-1 | . | CSGGVNEQFF | TGCAGCGGCGGTGTTAATGAGCAGTTCTTC
TRBJ2-1 | TRBD1 | TRBV19 | few | CASSEQGPYNEQFF | TGTGCCAGTAGCGAACAGGGGCCTTACAATGAGCAGTTCTTC
TRBJ1-2 | . | TRBV30 | . | CAWETGLGYGYTF | TGTGCCTGGGAAACAGGGCTAGGCTATGGCTACACCTTC
TRBJ1-2 | . | TRBV7-2 | . | CASSESGLPGGYGYTF | TGTGCCAGCAGCGAGTCAGGACTCCCTGGTGGCTATGGCTACACCTTC
TRBJ1-1 | . | TRBV10-3 | many | CAISARGGVGNTEAFF | TGTGCCATCAGTGCCCGTGGGGGGGTGGGGAACACTGAAGCTTTCTTT
TRBJ2-2 | . | TRBV5-1 | . | CASSWDTSGTGELFF | TGCGCCAGCAGCTGGGACACCTCGGGGACCGGGGAGCTGTTTTTT
TRBJ1-1 | . | TRBV7-9 | few | CASSLVGGNEAFF | TGTGCCAGCAGCTTAGTTGGGGGGAATGAGGCTTTCTTT